This TCR beta chain was sequenced during a study of beta chain features in type 1 diabetes. Findings of the study overall: All four CD4+ subsets of Type 1 diabetes patients contained TCRB CDR3s that were moderately but significantly shorter.

Germline V gene sequence: CDR1 LNHNV, CDR2 YYDKDF (reference sequence). The CDR3 runs to 16 residues. Trimming shortened V by 2 bases and J by 2 bases, and 12 bases separated the two germline ends. Turning to this clone: Its cognate antigen is unknown.

Expressed TCRB transcripts got sequenced, as all isolated RNA was reverse transcribed. Using immunoSEQ multiplex PCR, the repertoire was profiled, and TCRdb retains in-frame clones only, with some absent. In the table there are a few hundred thousand clones, approximately 13% of which are singletons. Isolation of CD4+ naive, central memory, regulatory and stem cell-like memory cells was achieved by sorting via CD45RO/CCR7/CD25/CD127/CD95/CD27. Source material: naive CD4+ T cells from blood. V and J are TRBV15 and TRBJ2-2, with D possibly TRBD2 on 5 matching bases. The TCR was taken from a woman younger than 30 with type 1 diabetes. CDR3 region: CATSRPSGVNTGELFF. The CDR3 DNA is TGTGCCACCAGCAGACCCTCCGGGGTTAACACCGGGGAGCTGTTTTTT. The variable domain in full, completed from reference TRBV15 and TRBJ2-2, reads DAMVIQNPRYQVTQFGKPVTLSCSQTLNHNVMYWYQQKSSQAPKLLFHYYDKDFNNEADTPDNFQSRRPNTSFCFLDIRSPGLGDTAMYLCATSRPSGVNTGELFFGEGSRLTVL.